The T cell receptor (beta chain) under discussion was sequenced for a study of shared T cell receptors in the human thymus. The length of the CDR3 is 13 residues. Germline V gene lookup returns CDR1 SGHTA and CDR2 FQGTGA. V dropped 5 bases and J dropped 5 bases, with 10 bases sitting between them. Repertoires were generated with immunoSEQ multiplex PCR, while TCRdb's copy carries only in-frame clones and drops some. The sample holds roughly 700,000 clones, 85% to 90% seen once. This same sample was also part of a study on human thymus T cells. That study reports: It was from resections taken during corrective heart surgery that the thymus tissue came. Use of V and J genes seemed skewed within the thymic and blood repertoires. What related research reported was that thymic repertoires overlapped highly among unrelated individuals.

The chain couples TRBV7-3 to TRBJ2-1; D unresolved. The source is a boy less than two years old with a congenital heart defect. Sequenced: thymocytes. In nucleotides, the CDR3 is TGTGCCAGCAGCCGATCAGGCAACAATGAGCAGTTCTTC. The encoded protein is CASSRSGNNEQFF.